This T cell receptor beta chain was recovered during a study of blood T cell repertoires in COVID-19. Profiled with immunoSEQ multiplex PCR; TCRdb holds only in-frame clones, not every one. The sample holds 130,000 to 150,000 clones, 65% to 90% seen once. Trimming removed 2 bases at V and 2 bases at J, with 8 bases between. Germline V CDR1 and CDR2: SGHRS, YFSETQ. The CDR3 length is 14 residues. The specimen sequenced was peripheral blood. The receptor was derived from a man aged 55 to 70 with active or convalescent COVID-19. The chain is built from TRBV5-1 and TRBJ1-3, with a possible D match to TRBD1 (6 bases). The DNA for the CDR3 is TGCGCCAGCAGCTTACAGGGTCCTGGAAACACCATATATTTT. This gives the protein CASSLQGPGNTIYF. Supplemented by reference TRBV5-1 and TRBJ1-3, the full variable domain reads KAGVTQTPRYLIKTRGQQVTLSCSPISGHRSVSWYQQTPGQGLQFLFEYFSETQRNKGNFPGRFSGRQFSNSRSEMNVSTLELGDSALYLCASSLQGPGNTIYFGEGSWLTVV.